The 6 T cell receptor beta chains listed next were all sequenced from one sample in a study of T cell responses to AZD1222 COVID-19 vaccine. TCRdb keeps only in-frame clones here, not all; method: immunoSEQ multiplex PCR. The sample has roughly 50,000 clones, 86% seen once. The source material was peripheral blood, sampled 28 days after the second AZD1222 dose. The receptors here all came from an adult who received the AZD1222 COVID-19 vaccine.

J is TRBJ1-4 and V is TRBV5-5; tentatively, D is TRBD1 (6 bases). Trimming stripped 3 bases from V and 0 bases from J, with 12 bases between. Germline V gene data show CDR1 as SGHKS and CDR2 as YYEKEE (reference sequence). The CDR3 extends over 16 amino acids. The CDR3 spells CASSSDRAATNEKLFF. CDR3 coding DNA: TGTGCCAGCAGCTCGGACAGAGCCGCAACTAATGAAAAACTGTTTTTT.

The chain couples TRBV24-1 to TRBJ1-5, with D unresolved. CDR1 and CDR2 from the germline V gene are KGHDR and SFDVKD. Trimming cost V 6 bases and J 2 bases, with 10 bases left between them. The CDR3 is made up of 14 amino acids. The CDR3 loop reads CATSSAGGNQPQHF. The CDR3 DNA reads as TGTGCCACCAGTTCGGCAGGTGGCAATCAGCCCCAGCATTTT.

The chain carries TRBV20-1 and TRBJ2-1; D perhaps matches TRBD2 (5 bases). CDR3 size: 20 residues. CDR1 is DFQATT, CDR2 SNEGSKA, per germline (reference sequence). The germline V and J ends were trimmed by 3 bases and 7 bases, with 34 bases remaining between them. CDR3 sequence: CSASVGAGVAWTGGVNEQFF. The CDR3 nucleotides are TGCAGTGCTAGTGTCGGAGCCGGAGTCGCCTGGACTGGTGGGGTAAATGAGCAGTTCTTC.

The chain uses TRBV5-8 and TRBJ1-2; D might be TRBD1 (5 bases). Germline V gene data show CDR1 as SGHTS and CDR2 as YDEGEE. V dropped 2 bases and J dropped 4 bases, with 21 bases sitting between them. The CDR3 has 17 residues. CDR3 amino acids: CASSFREGSGFGYGYTF. CDR3 sequence (DNA): TGTGCCAGCAGCTTTCGAGAAGGGTCAGGGTTTGGCTATGGCTACACCTTC.

This chain connects TRBV27 to TRBJ2-5; TRBD1 or TRBD2 may be the D gene (5 bases each). The V and J ends lost 3 bases and 5 bases respectively, with 16 bases between them. The germline CDR1 and CDR2 sequences are MNHEY and SMNVEV (reference sequence). CDR3 size: 15 residues. The CDR3 loop is CASSFLRDHGETQYF. The CDR3 DNA reads as TGTGCCAGCAGTTTCCTACGGGACCACGGGGAGACCCAGTACTTC.

The V and J genes are TRBV4-1 and TRBJ1-6, with 9 bases lining up with TRBD1. Germline V gene lookup returns CDR1 MGHRA and CDR2 YSYEKL. With 7 bases clipped from V and 7 bases from J, the junction kept 8 bases outside the gene matches. CDR3 size: 15 residues. The CDR3 DNA reads TGCGCCAGCACCAAGGGCGGGACAGGGAATTCACCCCTCCACTTT. It codes for CASTKGGTGNSPLHF.